The 4 T cell receptor beta chains below were found in one sample sequenced in a study of T cells in Graves' hyperthyroidism and ophthalmopathy. RNA transcripts were the template for amplifying TCR beta CDR3 regions. The primer set for the first-round RT-PCR of the TCR CDR3 was HTBI. MiXCR was run by TCRdb on the multiplex PCR reads, yielding one entry per CDR3 protein. The sample lists about 300,000 distinct CDR3 sequences, about an eighth occurring once. The sample consisted of blood. The origin of the receptors is a woman between 25 and 40 years old with Graves' hyperthyroidism that later progressed to Graves' ophthalmopathy.

This clonotype was found many times. The chain uses TRBV7-9 and TRBJ2-7, with TRBD1 matching 9 bases. The CDR3 sequence is 14 residues long. CDR1 and CDR2 (germline): SEHNR, FQNEAQ (reference sequence). V dropped 5 bases and J dropped 6; count of bases not matched to a gene: 8. The CDR3: CASSEGQGSLEQYF. The CDR3 DNA reads TGTGCCAGCAGCGAGGGACAGGGTTCTCTCGAGCAGTACTTC.

The CDR3 region has the DNA TGTGCCAGCAGCCGTACTGGCGGTAGCACAGATACGCAGTATTTT. As protein: CASSRTGGSTDTQYF. This sequence joins TRBV7-2 and TRBJ2-3, with D hard to call. Germline CDR1 SGHTA, CDR2 FQGNSA. This CDR3 has 15 residues. Trimming removed 5 bases from V and 0 bases from J, with 12 bases in between.

The rearrangement uses TRBV20-1 and TRBJ2-5; D ambiguous. The CDR3 has 13 amino acids. Germline V CDR1 and CDR2: DFQATT, SNEGSKA (reference sequence). V lost 3 bases and J lost 4, with 12 bases in between. CDR3 DNA sequence: TGCAGTGCTAGCGACACCTCCCGAGAGACCCAGTACTTC. Its protein product is CSASDTSRETQYF.

J is TRBJ2-5 and V is TRBV15; 9 nucleotides align to TRBD1. Germline lookup yields CDR1 LNHNV and CDR2 YYDKDF (reference sequence). The CDR3 totals 14 residues. J gave up 3 bases and V 4 bases, and 3 bases lay outside the gene matches. CDR3 coding DNA: TGTGCCACCAGCACTTGGACAGGGGAAGAGACCCAGTACTTC. The encoded protein is CATSTWTGEETQYF. The full variable domain, completed using reference TRBV15 and TRBJ2-5, is DAMVIQNPRYQVTQFGKPVTLSCSQTLNHNVMYWYQQKSSQAPKLLFHYYDKDFNNEADTPDNFQSRRPNTSFCFLDIRSPGLGDTAMYLCATSTWTGEETQYFGPGTRLLVL.